This is a list of T cell receptor beta chains from one sample in a study of CD8+CD57+ T cells in acquired aplastic anemia. TCRdb analysed the reads with MiXCR anew, one entry per CDR3 protein. The sample records around 250,000 distinct CDR3 sequences, approximately 56% being singletons. The sample consisted of sorted CD4+, CD8+, or CD8+CD57+ T cells (not recorded which) from PBMCs. Source of these receptors: a human donor with severe aplastic anemia or a healthy control (not recorded which). CDR3s include the opening cysteine and the closing phenylalanine or tryptophan. The D gene is left open where the match is weak. Rows give clone size only sometimes, using once, few, many, or a class for an expanded clone.

CDR3nt | CDR3aa | j_gene | d_gene | v_gene | abundance
TGTGCCAGCAGCCCCAGGGGGAGCGACTATGGCTACACCTTC | CASSPRGSDYGYTF | TRBJ1-2 | TRBD1 | TRBV28 | many
TGCAGCGTTTTCTCTTCCCCCGGCCGGGATGGGGCCAACGTCCTGACTTTC | CSVFSSPGRDGANVLTF | TRBJ2-6 | - | TRBV29-1 | -
TGTGCCAGCAGACGTGGGGGCACAGATACGCAGTATTTT | CASRRGGTDTQYF | TRBJ2-3 | - | TRBV2 | -
TGTGCCAGCAGCCCGGGACTAGCGGCTAGCACAGATACGCAGTATTTT | CASSPGLAASTDTQYF | TRBJ2-3 | TRBD2 | TRBV7-7 | few
TGTGCCAGCAGCCCCGGGGTGGACTCCTCTTACAATGAGCAGTTCTTC | CASSPGVDSSYNEQFF | TRBJ2-1 | - | TRBV5-6 | -
TGCGCCACAGGAACGTCGGGGGGACTACAAGAGACCCAGTACTTC | CATGTSGGLQETQYF | TRBJ2-5 | TRBD2 | TRBV5-1 | -
TGTGCCAGCTCGGGTCCGTTTTTCCAAGAGACCCAGTACTTC | CASSGPFFQETQYF | TRBJ2-5 | - | TRBV7-8 | many
TGTGTCAGCAGTGAGGGGAGCGTAAGTCCATACAATGAGCAGTTCTTC | CVSSEGSVSPYNEQFF | TRBJ2-1 | - | TRBV2 | once
TGTGCCATCTCGAGACAGGGGACCCCTATGAACACTGGAGCTTTCTTT | CAISRQGTPMNTGAFF | TRBJ1-1 | TRBD1 | TRBV10-3 | -
TGTGCCAGCAGTTTTATGGTTTCGACCGCTGAAGCTTTCTTT | CASSFMVSTAEAFF | TRBJ1-1 | - | TRBV12-3/TRBV12-4 | -
TGTGCCAGCAGTGAAGAGGGACAGGGTAACACCGGGGAGCTGTTTTTT | CASSEEGQGNTGELFF | TRBJ2-2 | TRBD1 | TRBV25-1 | few
TGTGCCAGCAGCTACGGACTACTCTACGAGCAGTACTTC | CASSYGLLYEQYF | TRBJ2-7 | - | TRBV6-6 | once
TGTGCCAGCAGCCGAGGGGAGAATGAGCAGTTCTTC | CASSRGENEQFF | TRBJ2-1 | - | TRBV25-1 | -
TGTGCCATCAGCGGGACTAGCGGGACGCTGGAGCAGTACTTC | CAISGTSGTLEQYF | TRBJ2-7 | TRBD2 | TRBV10-3 | few
TGTGCCAGCAGCTTAAACGTCTATGGCTACACCTTC | CASSLNVYGYTF | TRBJ1-2 | - | TRBV7-2 | -
TGTGCCAGTAGTATACACGGGGATCAAGAGACCCAGTACTTC | CASSIHGDQETQYF | TRBJ2-5 | - | TRBV19 | -
TGTGCCAGCAGTTACAAAGGGGATGGCTACACCTTC | CASSYKGDGYTF | TRBJ1-2 | - | TRBV6-6 | many
TGTGCCGCCAGCAGTCCGAGACAGGGTGGCTACACCTTC | CAASSPRQGGYTF | TRBJ1-2 | TRBD1 | TRBV24-1 | -
TGCAGCGTTGGTGGAACACCCCAACTCAGCACAGATACGCAGTATTTT | CSVGGTPQLSTDTQYF | TRBJ2-3 | - | TRBV29-1 | many
TGCAGCGTTGAAAACCTAGCGGGAGGGAACTACGAGCAGTACTTC | CSVENLAGGNYEQYF | TRBJ2-7 | TRBD2 | TRBV29-1 | -
TGTGCCACCAGCAGAGGAGGGCCCTCACCCCCCTACGATAATTCACCCCTCCACTTT | CATSRGGPSPPYDNSPLHF | TRBJ1-6 | - | TRBV15 | many
TGCAGTGCTAGAGATCGGGGGGCACTCTATGGCTACACCTTC | CSARDRGALYGYTF | TRBJ1-2 | - | TRBV20-1 | -
TGTGCCAGCAGTTACTCGACTTTTGGGCAGTATTTT | CASSYSTFGQYF | TRBJ2-3 | - | TRBV2 | -
TGTGCCAGCAGCCGTCCGGAGGGTGAGTCACCCCTCCACTTT | CASSRPEGESPLHF | TRBJ1-6 | - | TRBV5-5 | few
TGTGCCAGCAGTTACTCGATGGGGACAGGGGCCTCCTACGAGCAGTACTTC | CASSYSMGTGASYEQYF | TRBJ2-7 | TRBD1 | TRBV6-5 | -
TGCGCCAGCAGCTTGGTTCAGGGGATCGGTGAAGCTTTCTTT | CASSLVQGIGEAFF | TRBJ1-1 | - | TRBV5-1 | -
TGTGCCACCAGCAGAGTTGCGAGGGGACAGGGGTCCCAAGAGACCCAGTACTTC | CATSRVARGQGSQETQYF | TRBJ2-5 | TRBD1 | TRBV15 | -
TGTGCCAGCAGCTTAGGACAGGTTAATTCACCCCCCCACTTT | CASSLGQVNSPPHF | TRBJ1-6 | TRBD1 | TRBV7-3 | -
TGTGCCAGCAGCTTGACCAGGGGGAGCTCCTACGAGCAGTACTTC | CASSLTRGSSYEQYF | TRBJ2-7 | TRBD1 | TRBV5-6 | -
TGCAGTGCTAGAGGACTAGCGGGGCGCACAGATACGCAGTATTTT | CSARGLAGRTDTQYF | TRBJ2-3 | TRBD2 | TRBV20-1 | many
TGCGCCAGCAGTCGAGCGGGAGTAAGAGATACGCAGTATTTT | CASSRAGVRDTQYF | TRBJ2-3 | TRBD2 | TRBV5-1 | -
TGTGCCAGCAGTTTTTTGGGGGGGCTAAGGACTGAAGCTTTCTTT | CASSFLGGLRTEAFF | TRBJ1-1 | - | TRBV6-5 | many
TGTGCCAGCAGCGTCGCCAGGCCCCCCGGAAACACCATATATTTT | CASSVARPPGNTIYF | TRBJ1-3 | - | TRBV2 | -
TGCGCCAGCAGCCCGACAGGGCCCGGGGCCAACGTCCTGACTTTC | CASSPTGPGANVLTF | TRBJ2-6 | TRBD1 | TRBV5-1 | many
TGCAGTGCGCCTACAGGGTCGGATACGCAGTATTTT | CSAPTGSDTQYF | TRBJ2-3 | - | TRBV20-1 | once
TGCAGTGCCCAGACAGCAAACTACTACGAGCAGTACTTC | CSAQTANYYEQYF | TRBJ2-7 | - | TRBV20-1 | -
TGCAGCGTTGAGGGCGGGAGGGGAACCTACGAGCAGTACTTC | CSVEGGRGTYEQYF | TRBJ2-7 | TRBD2 | TRBV29-1 | -
TGCGCCAGCAGCTTGTCGGTTATCACCGGGGAGCTGTTTTTT | CASSLSVITGELFF | TRBJ2-2 | - | TRBV5-1 | -
TGCGCCAGCAGCTTTGACGGGTTGAGCACTGAAGCTTTCTTT | CASSFDGLSTEAFF | TRBJ1-1 | - | TRBV5-1 | -
TGTGCCACTTTACAGGGGGCGAGCTCCTACGAGCAGTACTTC | CATLQGASSYEQYF | TRBJ2-7 | TRBD1 | TRBV10-3 | -
TGTGCCAGTCGCCACTACACTGAAGCTTTCTTT | CASRHYTEAFF | TRBJ1-1 | - | TRBV19 | once
TGTGCCAGCAGCCCCTCTAGCTTTTCCTCCTACGAGCAGTACTTC | CASSPSSFSSYEQYF | TRBJ2-7 | - | TRBV5-4 | -
TGTGCCAGTAATCGGGGATTCAATCAGCCCCAGCATTTT | CASNRGFNQPQHF | TRBJ1-5 | - | TRBV19 | -
TGTGCCAGCAGCCAAGAAGGCAGTGATGAGCAGTTCTTC | CASSQEGSDEQFF | TRBJ2-1 | - | TRBV5-4 | -
TGTGCCAGTAGTATCAGACAGGGACTATTCGAGCAGTACTTC | CASSIRQGLFEQYF | TRBJ2-7 | - | TRBV19 | -
TGTGCCAGCAGCCTAAAGCCGGGGGGTGGCACAGATACGCAGTATTTT | CASSLKPGGGTDTQYF | TRBJ2-3 | TRBD2 | TRBV14 | many
TGTGCCAGCAGTGCCCCAACAGGACTGAACACTGAGCAGTTCTTC | CASSAPTGLNTEQFF | TRBJ2-1 | - | TRBV2 | -
TGCGCCAGCAGAGCGACATCCTCGAACACCGGGGAGCTGTTTTTT | CASRATSSNTGELFF | TRBJ2-2 | - | TRBV5-1 | -
TGTGCCAGCTTCCGGGACGGCCCGAACACTGAAGCTTTCTTT | CASFRDGPNTEAFF | TRBJ1-1 | - | TRBV7-9 | -
TGCGCCAGCAGCTTGACAGGGGTGGATGGCTACACCTTC | CASSLTGVDGYTF | TRBJ1-2 | TRBD1 | TRBV5-1 | few
TGTGCCAGCGGGAACCTCGAGCAGTACTTC | CASGNLEQYF | TRBJ2-7 | - | TRBV12-3/TRBV12-4 | -
TGTGCCAGCAGCAACAGCAACAATCAGCCCCAGCATTTT | CASSNSNNQPQHF | TRBJ1-5 | - | TRBV9 | -
TGCAGTGCTAGAAAGAGGGTACCCGGGACAGGGGGCGAGCAGTACTTC | CSARKRVPGTGGEQYF | TRBJ2-7 | TRBD1 | TRBV20-1 | -
TGTGCCAGCAGCTCCCCGACAAGGGGCTCCTACGAGCAGTACTTC | CASSSPTRGSYEQYF | TRBJ2-7 | - | TRBV7-6 | few
TGTGCCAGCAGCCTAAACTTCTACAATGAGCAGTTCTTC | CASSLNFYNEQFF | TRBJ2-1 | - | TRBV7-3 | few
TGTGCCAGCAGCTCAAGACAGGGTCTGCTGCCCCAGCATTTT | CASSSRQGLLPQHF | TRBJ1-5 | TRBD1 | TRBV7-8 | -
TGCAGTGCTAGCTTAGCGGGGAATGAGCAGTTCTTC | CSASLAGNEQFF | TRBJ2-1 | TRBD2 | TRBV20-1 | -